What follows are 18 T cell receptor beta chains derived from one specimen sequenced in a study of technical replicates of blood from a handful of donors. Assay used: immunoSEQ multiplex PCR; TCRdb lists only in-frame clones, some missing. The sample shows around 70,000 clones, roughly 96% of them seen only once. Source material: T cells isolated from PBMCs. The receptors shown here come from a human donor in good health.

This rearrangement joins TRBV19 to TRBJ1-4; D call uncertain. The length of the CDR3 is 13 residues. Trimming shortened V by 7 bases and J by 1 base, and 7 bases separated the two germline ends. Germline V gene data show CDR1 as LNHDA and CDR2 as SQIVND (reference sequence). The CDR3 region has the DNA TGTGCCAGTAAAGAGGGAACTAATGAAAAACTGTTTTTT. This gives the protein CASKEGTNEKLFF.

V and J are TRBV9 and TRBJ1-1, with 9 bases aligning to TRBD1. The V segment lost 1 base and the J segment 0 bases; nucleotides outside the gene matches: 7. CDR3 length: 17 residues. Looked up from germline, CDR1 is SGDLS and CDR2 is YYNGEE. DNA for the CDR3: TGTGCCAGCAGCGTAACCGGGACAGGGACCATGAACACTGAAGCTTTCTTT. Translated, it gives CASSVTGTGTMNTEAFF.

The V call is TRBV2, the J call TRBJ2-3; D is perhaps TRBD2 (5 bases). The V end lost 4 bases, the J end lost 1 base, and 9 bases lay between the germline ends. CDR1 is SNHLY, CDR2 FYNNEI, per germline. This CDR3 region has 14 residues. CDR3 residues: CASSAEGGTDTQYF. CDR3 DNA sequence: TGTGCCAGCAGTGCAGAGGGAGGCACAGATACGCAGTATTTT.

CDR3 protein: CASSLAGQNYGYTF. The CDR3 coding sequence is TGTGCCAGCAGCTTAGCTGGGCAGAACTATGGCTACACCTTC. This chain links TRBV11-2 with TRBJ1-2; unclear D gene. CDR3 length: 14 residues. V was trimmed by 1 base and J by 2 bases, leaving 8 bases between them. Germline assignment: CDR1 SGHAT and CDR2 FQNNGV.

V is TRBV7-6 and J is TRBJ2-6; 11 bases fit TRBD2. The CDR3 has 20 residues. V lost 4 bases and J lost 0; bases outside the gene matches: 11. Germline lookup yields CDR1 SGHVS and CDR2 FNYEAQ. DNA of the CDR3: TGTGCCAGCAGCTCGGAACTAGCGGGAGCCACCTTCTCTGGGGCCAACGTCCTGACTTTC. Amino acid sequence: CASSSELAGATFSGANVLTF.

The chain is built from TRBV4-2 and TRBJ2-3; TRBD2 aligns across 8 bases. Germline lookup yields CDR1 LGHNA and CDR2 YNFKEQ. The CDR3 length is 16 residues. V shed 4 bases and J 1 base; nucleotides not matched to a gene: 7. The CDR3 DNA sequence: TGTGCCAGCAGCCTACCTAGAGCGGGGGGCACAGATACGCAGTATTTT. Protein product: CASSLPRAGGTDTQYF.

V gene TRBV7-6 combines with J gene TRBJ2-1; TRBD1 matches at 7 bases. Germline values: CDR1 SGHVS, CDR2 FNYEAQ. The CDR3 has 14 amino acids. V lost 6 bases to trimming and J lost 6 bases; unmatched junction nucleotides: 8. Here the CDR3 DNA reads TGTGCCAGCAGTCCCGGACAGGTTCCCAATGAGCAGTTCTTC. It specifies CASSPGQVPNEQFF.

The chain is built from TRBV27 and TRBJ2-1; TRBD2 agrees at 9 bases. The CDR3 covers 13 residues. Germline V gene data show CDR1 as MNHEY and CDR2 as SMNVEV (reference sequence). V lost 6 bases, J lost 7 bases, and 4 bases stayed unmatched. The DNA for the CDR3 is TGTGCCAGCAGCGGGCTAGCGGGGAATGAGCAGTTCTTC. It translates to CASSGLAGNEQFF.

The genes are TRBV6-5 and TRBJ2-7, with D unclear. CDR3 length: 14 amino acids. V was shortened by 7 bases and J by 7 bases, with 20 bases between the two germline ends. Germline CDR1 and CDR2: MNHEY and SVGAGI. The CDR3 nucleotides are TGTGCCAGCACCGCAGTTCCCGTAGGCGGTGAGCAGTACTTC. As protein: CASTAVPVGGEQYF.

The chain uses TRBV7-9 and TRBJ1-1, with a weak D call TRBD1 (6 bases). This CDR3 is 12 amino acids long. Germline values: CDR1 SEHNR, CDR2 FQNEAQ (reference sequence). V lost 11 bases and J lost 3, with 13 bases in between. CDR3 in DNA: TGTGCCGGGGTTACAGGGTACACTGAAGCTTTCTTT. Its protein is CAGVTGYTEAFF. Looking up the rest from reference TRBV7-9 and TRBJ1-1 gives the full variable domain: DTGVSQNPRHKITKRGQNVTFRCDPISEHNRLYWYRQTLGQGPEFLTYFQNEAQLEKSRLLSDRFSAERPKGSFSTLEIQRTEQGDSAMYLCAGVTGYTEAFFGQGTRLTVV.

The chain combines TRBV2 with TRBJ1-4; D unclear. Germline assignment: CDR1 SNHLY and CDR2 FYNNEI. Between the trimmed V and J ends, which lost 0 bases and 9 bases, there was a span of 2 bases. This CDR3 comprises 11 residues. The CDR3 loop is CASSEAKKLFF. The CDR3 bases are TGTGCCAGCAGTGAAGCTAAAAAACTGTTTTTT.

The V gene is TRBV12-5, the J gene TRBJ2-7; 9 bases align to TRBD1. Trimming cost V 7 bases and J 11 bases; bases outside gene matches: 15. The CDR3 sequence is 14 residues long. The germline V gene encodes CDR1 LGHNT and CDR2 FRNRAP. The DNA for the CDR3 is TGTGCTAGTGCCAAAGGGCCTGGGACAGGGCAGAAGTACTTC. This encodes CASAKGPGTGQKYF.

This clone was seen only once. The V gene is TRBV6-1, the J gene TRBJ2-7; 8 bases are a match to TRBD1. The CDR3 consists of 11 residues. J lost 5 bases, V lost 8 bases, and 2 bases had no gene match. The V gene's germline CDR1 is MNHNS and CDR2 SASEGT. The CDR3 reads CASWTGHEQYF. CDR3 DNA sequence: TGTGCCAGCTGGACAGGGCACGAGCAGTACTTC.

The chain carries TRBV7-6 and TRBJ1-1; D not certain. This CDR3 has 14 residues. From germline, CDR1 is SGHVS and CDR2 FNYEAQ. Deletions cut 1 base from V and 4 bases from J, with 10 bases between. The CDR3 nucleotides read TGTGCCAGCAGCTTAGGTCGGAGCCGCACTGAAGCTTTCTTT. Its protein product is CASSLGRSRTEAFF. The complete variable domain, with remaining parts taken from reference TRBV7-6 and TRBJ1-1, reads GAGVSQSPRYKVTKRGQDVALRCDPISGHVSLYWYRQALGQGPEFLTYFNYEAQQDKSGLPNDRFSAERPEGSISTLTIQRTEQRDSAMYRCASSLGRSRTEAFFGQGTRLTVV.

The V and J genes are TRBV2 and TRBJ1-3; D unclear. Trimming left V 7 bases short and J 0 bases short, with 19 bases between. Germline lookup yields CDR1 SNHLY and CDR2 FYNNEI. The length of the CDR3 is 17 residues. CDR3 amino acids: CASTPGRGDPSGNTIYF. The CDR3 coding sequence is TGTGCCAGCACCCCCGGAAGAGGTGATCCCTCTGGAAACACCATATATTTT.

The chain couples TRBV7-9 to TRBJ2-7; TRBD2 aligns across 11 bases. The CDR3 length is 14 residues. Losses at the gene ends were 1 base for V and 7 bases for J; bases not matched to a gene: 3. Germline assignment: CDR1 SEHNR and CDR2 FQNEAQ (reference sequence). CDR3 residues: CASSLELAGGEQYF. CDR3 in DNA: TGTGCCAGCAGCTTAGAGCTAGCGGGGGGAGAGCAGTACTTC.

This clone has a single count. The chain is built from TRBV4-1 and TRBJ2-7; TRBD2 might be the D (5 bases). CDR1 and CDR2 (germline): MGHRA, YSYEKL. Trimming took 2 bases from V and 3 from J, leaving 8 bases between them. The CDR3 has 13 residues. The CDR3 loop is CASSQLANYEQYF. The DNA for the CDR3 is TGCGCCAGCAGCCAACTAGCCAACTACGAGCAGTACTTC.

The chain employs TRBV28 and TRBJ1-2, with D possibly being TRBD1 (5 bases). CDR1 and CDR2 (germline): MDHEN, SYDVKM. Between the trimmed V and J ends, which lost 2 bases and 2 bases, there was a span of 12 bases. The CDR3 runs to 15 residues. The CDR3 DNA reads TGTGCCAGCAGTTTAGCGCAACAGGCGAACTATGGCTACACCTTC. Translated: CASSLAQQANYGYTF.